This TCR beta chain was obtained from a study of T cell clonality in common variable immunodeficiency. Study-level points and caveats: In common variable immunodeficiency, TCR beta chains reportedly carried fewer deletions and N-nucleotide insertions.

Profiled with immunoSEQ multiplex PCR; TCRdb holds only in-frame clones, not every one. This set yields around 32,000 clones and no singletons; the top ten hold 5% to 5.5%. The table lists this clone with many counts. Its specificity is not known. Material: peripheral blood mononuclear cells. The sequence was obtained from a human donor with common variable immunodeficiency.

The CDR3 loop is CSVEVGGTGRFYPEAFF. CDR3 DNA (partial): TGCAGCGTGGAGGTGGGCGGGACAGGGAGATTTTATCCTGAA. This chain uses TRBV29-1 with TRBJ1-1, with 9 bases aligning to TRBD1. The read comes to an end 3 residues before the CDR3 does, leaving the germline J gene to fill in the end. This CDR3 contains 17 residues. Losses at the gene ends were 6 bases for V and 6 bases for J; bases not matched to a gene: 20. Germline CDR1 SQVTM, CDR2 ANQGSEA. Full variable domain (remainder filled in from reference TRBV29-1 and TRBJ1-1): SAVISQKPSRDICQRGTSLTIQCQVDSQVTMMFWYRQQPGQSLTLIATANQGSEATYESGFVIDKFPISRPNLTFSTLTVSNMSPEDSSIYLCSVEVGGTGRFYPEAFFGQGTRLTVV.